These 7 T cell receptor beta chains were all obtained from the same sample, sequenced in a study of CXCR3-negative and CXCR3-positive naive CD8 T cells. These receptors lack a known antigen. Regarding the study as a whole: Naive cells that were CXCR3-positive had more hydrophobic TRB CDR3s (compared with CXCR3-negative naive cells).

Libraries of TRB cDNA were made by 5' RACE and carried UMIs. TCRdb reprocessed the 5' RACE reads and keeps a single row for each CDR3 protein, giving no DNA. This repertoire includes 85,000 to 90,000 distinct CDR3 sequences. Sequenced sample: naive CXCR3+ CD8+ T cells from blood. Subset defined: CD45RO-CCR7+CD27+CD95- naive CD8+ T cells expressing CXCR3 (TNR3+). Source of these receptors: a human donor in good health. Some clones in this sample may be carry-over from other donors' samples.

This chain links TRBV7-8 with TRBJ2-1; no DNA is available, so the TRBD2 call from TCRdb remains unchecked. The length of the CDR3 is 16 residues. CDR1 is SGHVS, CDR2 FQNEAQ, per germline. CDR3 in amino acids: CASSLRREGPYNEQFF.

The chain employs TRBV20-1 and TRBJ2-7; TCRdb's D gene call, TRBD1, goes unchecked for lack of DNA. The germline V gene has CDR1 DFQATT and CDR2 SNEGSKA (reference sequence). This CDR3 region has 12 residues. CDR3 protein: CSGDEGFYEQYF.

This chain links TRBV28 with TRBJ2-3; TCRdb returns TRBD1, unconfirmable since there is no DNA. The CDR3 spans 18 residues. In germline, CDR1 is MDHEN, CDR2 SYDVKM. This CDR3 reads CASSYSGTGFPHTDTQYF.

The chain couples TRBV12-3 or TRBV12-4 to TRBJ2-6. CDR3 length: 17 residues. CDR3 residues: CASSLGSSSSGANVLTF.

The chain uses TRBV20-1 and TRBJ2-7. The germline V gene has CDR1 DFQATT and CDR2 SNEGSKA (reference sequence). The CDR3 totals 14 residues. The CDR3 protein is CSARDRGAAYEQYF.

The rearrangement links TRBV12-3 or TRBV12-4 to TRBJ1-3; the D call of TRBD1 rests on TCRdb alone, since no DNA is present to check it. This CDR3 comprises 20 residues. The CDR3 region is CASSLLISWDRGREGNTIYF.

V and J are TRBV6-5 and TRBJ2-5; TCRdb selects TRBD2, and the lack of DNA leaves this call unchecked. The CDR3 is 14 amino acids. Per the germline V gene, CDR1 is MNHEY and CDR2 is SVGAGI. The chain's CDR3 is CASTRGSGWETQYF.